Each of the 24 T cell receptor beta chains below was sequenced from the same sample in a study of cytomegalovirus exposure and HLA in healthy donors. PCR involved 60 Vbeta and 13 Jbeta primers. TCRdb's copy holds only in-frame clones and misses some; the assay was immunoSEQ multiplex PCR. The sample carries some 160,000 clones, roughly 80% recorded once. What was sequenced was PBMCs. These receptors were collected from a man aged 50 or older in good health and CMV-seropositive.

This clone has just a few counts. The chain joins TRBV6-5 to TRBJ2-7; D is unclear. In germline, CDR1 is MNHEY, CDR2 SVGAGI. V lost 4 bases to trimming and J lost 3 bases, with 7 bases between them. This CDR3 spans 12 amino acids. The DNA for the CDR3 is TGTGCCAGCAGTTTCAACAGCTACGAGCAGTACTTC. This sequence encodes CASSFNSYEQYF.

The chain is built from TRBV6-6 and TRBJ2-1, with TRBD2 as a possible D gene (5 bases). This CDR3 region has 13 residues. V was cut by 2 bases and J by 4 bases, with 6 bases left in between. Germline CDR1 reads MNHNY; CDR2 reads SVGAGI (reference sequence). The CDR3 DNA follows: TGTGCCAGCAGTTACGAGGGATACAATGAGCAGTTCTTC. Encoded protein: CASSYEGYNEQFF.

The chain combines TRBV7-9 with TRBJ2-1, with TRBD1 matching over 8 bases. The CDR3 is 15 amino acids. Germline CDR1 and CDR2: SEHNR and FQNEAQ (reference sequence). With 5 bases clipped from V and 4 bases from J, the junction kept 7 bases outside the gene matches. The CDR3 reads CASSGTGQDYNEQFF. In DNA, the CDR3 is TGTGCCAGCAGCGGAACGGGACAGGATTACAATGAGCAGTTCTTC. The whole variable domain, filled in from reference TRBV7-9 and TRBJ2-1, reads DTGVSQNPRHKITKRGQNVTFRCDPISEHNRLYWYRQTLGQGPEFLTYFQNEAQLEKSRLLSDRFSAERPKGSFSTLEIQRTEQGDSAMYLCASSGTGQDYNEQFFGPGTRLTVL.

In nucleotides, the CDR3 is TGTGCCAGCGCTTCCGGGACAGGGACCACTGAAGCTTTCTTT. Protein: CASASGTGTTEAFF. The gene calls are TRBV28 and TRBJ1-1; 9 positions agree with TRBD1. Germline V gene sequence: CDR1 MDHEN, CDR2 SYDVKM. CDR3 length equals 14 residues. V shed 8 bases and J 4 bases; nucleotides not matched to a gene: 8.

The V and J genes are TRBV30 and TRBJ1-3, with D possibly TRBD1 on 6 matching bases. This CDR3 region has 16 residues. Germline CDR1 reads GTSNPN; CDR2 reads SVGIG (reference sequence). V lost 1 base, J lost 2 bases, and 15 bases lay in between. In nucleotides, the CDR3 is TGTGCCTGGAGTGCTCCCCTGACAGGTACTGGAAACACCATATATTTT. It encodes CAWSAPLTGTGNTIYF.

CDR3 residues: CASSLGSYNEQFF. For the CDR3, the DNA is TGTGCCAGCAGCTTAGGGAGCTACAATGAGCAGTTCTTC. V and J are TRBV7-9 and TRBJ2-1; D is undetermined. V lost 1 base and J lost 3, with 4 bases in between. The germline V gene has CDR1 SEHNR and CDR2 FQNEAQ (reference sequence). The CDR3 is 13 amino acids.

The CDR3 sequence: CASSSTRVNTEAFF. As DNA, the CDR3 is TGTGCCAGCAGTTCTACGCGGGTGAACACTGAAGCTTTCTTT. The rearrangement links TRBV6-1 to TRBJ1-1; no reliable D call. This CDR3 spans 14 amino acids. Germline assignment: CDR1 MNHNS and CDR2 SASEGT. Trimming cost V 5 bases and J 0 bases, with 10 bases left between them.

The V and J genes are TRBV28 and TRBJ2-1; 7 bases line up with TRBD2. V was clipped by 4 bases and J by 5 bases; unmatched bases: 8. The CDR3 spans 15 residues. In germline, CDR1 is MDHEN, CDR2 SYDVKM. CDR3 residues: CASSYSGYGNNEQFF. The CDR3 DNA reads TGTGCCAGCAGTTATAGCGGGTATGGAAACAATGAGCAGTTCTTC.

With respect to this clone: An end of the junction does not agree with germline; a read error may underlie this. The J gene is TRBJ1-2, the V gene TRBV6-5, with TRBD1 matching over 7 bases. The CDR3 extends over 13 amino acids. The germline V gene encodes CDR1 MNHEY and CDR2 SVGAGI. The DNA of the CDR3 is TGTGCCAGCAGTTCGGGGGCCCCGGGACAGTTTCGCTTC. Amino acids: CASSSGAPGQFRF.

This rearrangement joins TRBV6-1 to TRBJ2-7; D gene ambiguous. This CDR3 has 13 residues. V lost 2 bases and J 6 bases, leaving 11 bases between the germline ends. Germline CDR1 reads MNHNS; CDR2 reads SASEGT. The DNA of the CDR3 is TGTGCCAGCAGTGAAATCTGGGCACGCGAGCAGTACTTC. Residues: CASSEIWAREQYF.

The genes are TRBV18 and TRBJ1-4; no definite D call. The V gene lost 8 bases and the J gene lost 4 bases, with 20 bases spanning the gap. The CDR3 has 16 residues. Looked up from germline, CDR1 is KGHSH and CDR2 is LQKENI. The chain's CDR3 is CASASVLSVDNEKLFF. The CDR3, as DNA: TGTGCCAGCGCATCGGTCTTGTCGGTTGATAATGAAAAACTGTTTTTT. Combining the CDR3 with reference TRBV18 and TRBJ1-4 gives the whole variable domain NAGVMQNPRHLVRRRGQEARLRCSPMKGHSHVYWYRQLPEEGLKFMVYLQKENIIDESGMPKERFSAEFPKEGPSILRIQQVVRGDSAAYFCASASVLSVDNEKLFFGSGTQLSVL.

This sequence joins TRBV11-2 and TRBJ2-7, with 13 bases identical to TRBD2. This CDR3 spans 18 amino acids. The germline gives CDR1 SGHAT, CDR2 FQNNGV. The ends lost 1 base at V and 3 bases at J; junction bases unmatched: 9. As DNA, the CDR3 is TGTGCCAGCAGCTTAGGGGGGACTAGCGGGGTATTCGTCTACGAGCAGTACTTC. Amino acids: CASSLGGTSGVFVYEQYF.

The rearrangement uses TRBV28 and TRBJ2-7; 7 bases agree with TRBD1. After removal of 3 bases from V and 6 bases from J, the junction contained 11 bases not matched to a gene. Germline values: CDR1 MDHEN, CDR2 SYDVKM. The CDR3 consists of 15 residues. In DNA, the CDR3 is TGTGCCAGCAGTTTGCCCTCGACAGGGTTCGGCGAGCAGTACTTC. It yields the protein CASSLPSTGFGEQYF. Filled out from reference TRBV28 and TRBJ2-7, the complete variable domain reads DVKVTQSSRYLVKRTGEKVFLECVQDMDHENMFWYRQDPGLGLRLIYFSYDVKMKEKGDIPEGYSVSREKKERFSLILESASTNQTSMYLCASSLPSTGFGEQYFGPGTRLTVT.

This clone showed up just once. The chain recombines TRBV5-1 with TRBJ1-6; D possibly corresponds to TRBD1 (5 bases). CDR3 length: 14 amino acids. CDR1 SGHRS and CDR2 YFSETQ come from the germline V gene. Trimming cost V 4 bases and J 9 bases, with 14 bases left between them. The CDR3 nucleotides read TGCGCCAGCAGCCTGGGGGAAGGGGCTTCACCCCTCCACTTT. Its translation is CASSLGEGASPLHF.

This sequence joins TRBV28 and TRBJ2-5, with 8 bases fitting TRBD2. This CDR3 spans 16 amino acids. Germline CDR1 and CDR2: MDHEN and SYDVKM. Unmatched junction bases numbered 13, after V lost 5 bases and J lost 5 bases. The CDR3, as DNA: TGTGCCAGCAGTGGGGGTCTGGCGGGGGGCCGCGAGACCCAGTACTTC. Translated: CASSGGLAGGRETQYF.

The J gene is TRBJ2-1, the V gene TRBV11-3; TRBD1 aligns across 9 bases. Looked up from germline, CDR1 is SGHNT and CDR2 is YENEEA. V was clipped by 1 base and J by 9 bases; unmatched bases: 7. This CDR3 has 15 amino acids. The DNA of the CDR3 is TGTGCCAGCAGCTTAGGCCCGGACAGGGGATTTGAGCAGTTCTTC. Amino acid sequence: CASSLGPDRGFEQFF.

The chain carries TRBV9 and TRBJ1-2; 12 positions match TRBD1. This CDR3 is 15 amino acids long. The V gene's germline CDR1 is SGDLS and CDR2 YYNGEE. Unmatched junction bases numbered 5, after V lost 0 bases and J lost 8 bases. The CDR3 region has the DNA TGTGCCAGCAGCGTAGGGGGACAGGGGGCAGGAGGCTACACCTTC. As protein: CASSVGGQGAGGYTF.

J is TRBJ2-3 and V is TRBV12-5; 7 positions agree with TRBD1. The CDR3 covers 16 residues. Per the germline V gene, CDR1 is LGHNT and CDR2 is FRNRAP. V dropped 2 bases and J dropped 0; count of bases not matched to a gene: 5. CDR3 bases: TGTGCTAGTGGTTTGCCCGGGACAGCGAGCACAGATACGCAGTATTTT. The encoded protein is CASGLPGTASTDTQYF.

This chain uses TRBV5-6 with TRBJ2-5; the match to TRBD2 covers 13 bases. Germline CDR1 and CDR2: SGHDT and YYEEEE. There are 17 residues in the CDR3. Trimming took 3 bases from V and 5 from J; bases not matched to a gene: 10. The CDR3 here is CASSSRLAGGSWETQYF. The CDR3, as DNA: TGTGCCAGCAGCTCCCGACTAGCGGGGGGTAGCTGGGAGACCCAGTACTTC.

The chain combines TRBV25-1 with TRBJ2-7; D not resolved. In germline, CDR1 is MGHDK, CDR2 SYGVNS. The CDR3 has 13 amino acids. The ends were cut back, 5 bases at V and 4 bases at J, with 12 bases in the middle. The CDR3 DNA reads TGTGCCAGCAGTCCCCCCCAGGATTACGAGCAGTACTTC. As protein: CASSPPQDYEQYF.

The chain is built from TRBV28 and TRBJ1-2; D gene ambiguous. Per the germline V gene, CDR1 is MDHEN and CDR2 is SYDVKM. V was shortened by 2 bases and J by 4 bases, with 5 bases between the two germline ends. The CDR3 runs to 12 residues. The CDR3: CASSLRSYGYTF. The CDR3 coding sequence is TGTGCCAGCAGTTTACGTAGCTATGGCTACACCTTC.

The chain couples TRBV28 to TRBJ2-5; D unclear. Trimming cost V 0 bases and J 4 bases, with 6 bases left between them. Germline CDR1 reads MDHEN; CDR2 reads SYDVKM. The CDR3 runs to 13 residues. The CDR3 region has the DNA TGTGCCAGCAGTTTATGGAGTCCAGAGACCCAGTACTTC. Translating it yields CASSLWSPETQYF.

This clone was picked up a small number of times. This chain connects TRBV28 to TRBJ1-2, with 10 bases identical to TRBD1. The CDR3 has 17 residues. Trimming took 5 bases from V and 0 from J; bases not matched to a gene: 9. Germline V gene lookup returns CDR1 MDHEN and CDR2 SYDVKM. CDR3 DNA: TGTGCCAGCAGTCCCGCGACAGGGGGCCTAGCTAACTATGGCTACACCTTC. This gives the protein CASSPATGGLANYGYTF.

The chain uses TRBV4-1 and TRBJ2-7, with TRBD2 matching over 7 bases. This CDR3 has 15 residues. The germline V gene encodes CDR1 MGHRA and CDR2 YSYEKL. Trimming cost V 5 bases and J 4 bases; bases outside gene matches: 11. CDR3 coding DNA: TGCGCCAGCAGCTTTAAGCGGGGTTCGACATACGAGCAGTACTTC. Its translation: CASSFKRGSTYEQYF.